These T cell receptor beta chains were read from a single sample in a study of monozygotic twins with inflammatory bowel disease. Following a re-call of the 5' RACE reads, TCRdb has one entry per CDR3 protein and lacks DNA. The sample holds about 130,000 distinct CDR3 sequences. The sequenced sample consisted of blood. Source of these receptors: a human donor with ulcerative colitis or Crohn's disease, or a healthy co-twin of an affected twin (not recorded which). The CDR3 runs from the conserved cysteine through the conserved F or W.

CDR3	V	J
CASSFGQVTGELFF	TRBV7-8	TRBJ2-2
CSARGDSADSTF	TRBV20-1	TRBJ1-1
CATSGQGSRNEQFF	TRBV24-1	TRBJ2-1
CSVSRLVETQYF	TRBV29-1	TRBJ2-5
CSVGTGGSVGNTIYF	TRBV29-1	TRBJ1-3
CASSTGRGPYEQYF	TRBV6-1	TRBJ2-7
CASSQQGYEQYF	TRBV5-4	TRBJ2-7
CASSERNGHNSPLHF	TRBV6-1	TRBJ1-6
CASSSPNFYEQYF	TRBV11-3	TRBJ2-7
CSVEDLRSSGANVLTF	TRBV29-1	TRBJ2-6
CASSLVEGEPYNEQFF	TRBV5-1	TRBJ2-1
CSAKRTDKFDEQFF	TRBV20-1	TRBJ2-1
CSADAPEDYGYTF	TRBV29-1	TRBJ1-2
CASNSGDTEAFF	TRBV28	TRBJ1-1
CASSNQPQGEGTQYF	TRBV12-3/TRBV12-4	TRBJ2-5
CASSQDRASGAYEQYF	TRBV3-1	TRBJ2-7
CASSLLAGVKYF	TRBV28	TRBJ2-4
CASSQGGSLAGGYEQFF	TRBV4-1	TRBJ2-1
CASSLGHPYEQYF	TRBV7-3	TRBJ2-7
CASSPSGTSSEAFF	TRBV7-2	TRBJ1-1
CASSLTPTGGETQYF	TRBV7-3	TRBJ2-5
CSATSPLDTYNEQFF	TRBV20-1	TRBJ2-1
CASSEYGTEYEQYF	TRBV25-1	TRBJ2-7
CASSLVGVSPLHF	TRBV7-2	TRBJ1-6
CASSPWTGYGYTF	TRBV12-3/TRBV12-4	TRBJ1-2
CASSPQDTGSHNEQFF	TRBV9	TRBJ2-1
CASSLWTSGSTDTQYF	TRBV7-3	TRBJ2-3
CASSLAWGSNQPQHF	TRBV7-8	TRBJ1-5
CSVDRGAGYTF	TRBV29-1	TRBJ1-2
CAWSGSRDRGYEKLFF	TRBV30	TRBJ1-4
CASSPGVGAYEQYF	TRBV7-2	TRBJ2-7
CSARDSTTPQATQYF	TRBV20-1	TRBJ2-3
CASSNTGTVGELFF	TRBV19	TRBJ2-2
CASSPTGGRYNEQFF	TRBV28	TRBJ2-1
CASRTSTGGGNQPQHF	TRBV27	TRBJ1-5
CASTPSWDSNQPQHF	TRBV2	TRBJ1-5
CASSSLAGGHTDTQYF	TRBV5-4	TRBJ2-3
CSARVVLAGWSDTQYF	TRBV20-1	TRBJ2-3
CAISGLNTEAFF	TRBV10-3	TRBJ1-1
CASSPGLVSDTQYF	TRBV7-3	TRBJ2-3
CSARNRQNAEAFF	TRBV20-1	TRBJ1-1
CASRAVGYGGELFF	TRBV7-2	TRBJ2-2
CSGGGSADTQYF	TRBV29-1	TRBJ2-3
CASSPWGSEETQYF	TRBV7-9	TRBJ2-5
CASSLAQVNTGELFF	TRBV5-1	TRBJ2-2
CASSQGPASNPGNTIYF	TRBV4-1	TRBJ1-3
CASSYSSGRLGNEQFF	TRBV6-2/TRBV6-3	TRBJ2-1
CASHDPGQGTYNSPLHF	TRBV28	TRBJ1-6
CASGPPSGRDTGELFF	TRBV5-6	TRBJ2-2
CASSSIALTDTQYF	TRBV23-1	TRBJ2-3
CASSQERGTNSPLHF	TRBV14	TRBJ1-6